The next 25 T cell receptor beta chains were all read from a single sample in a study of control samples from healthy donors and cancer patients. Libraries were prepared by immunoSEQ multiplex PCR; TCRdb keeps only in-frame clonotypes and omits some of them. This table holds some 210,000 clones, around 93% found once. Sequencing used blood. These receptor sequences come from a man aged 30 to 39 in good health.

The gene calls are TRBV6-5 and TRBJ2-3; D remains ambiguous. V was clipped by 7 bases and J by 6 bases, with 20 bases between them. CDR1 MNHEY and CDR2 SVGAGI come from the germline V gene. CDR3 size: 15 residues. The CDR3 DNA sequence: TGTGCCAGCACTAAGGGCGGAATAAACGTGGATACGCAGTATTTT. Translating gives CASTKGGINVDTQYF.

This clone came up many times. This chain joins TRBV30 and TRBJ1-1; TRBD1 might be the D (5 bases). The CDR3 spans 14 residues. The V gene lost 1 base and the J gene lost 5 bases, with 14 bases spanning the gap. CDR1 GTSNPN and CDR2 SVGIG come from the germline V gene (reference sequence). CDR3 sequence reads: CAWSDWTGRTEAFF. The CDR3 DNA sequence: TGTGCCTGGAGTGACTGGACGGGACGGACTGAAGCTTTCTTT.

This sequence joins TRBV2 and TRBJ1-2, with 10 bases fitting TRBD1. Germline trimming cut 6 bases from V and 2 bases from J; bases unmatched to any gene: 3. Germline V CDR1 and CDR2: SNHLY, FYNNEI. This CDR3 has 14 amino acids. CDR3 region: CASSTDRGNYGYTF. The CDR3 DNA reads TGTGCCAGCAGCACGGACAGGGGGAACTATGGCTACACCTTC.

The rearrangement uses TRBV27 and TRBJ1-6, with 9 bases matching TRBD1. Germline V lookup: CDR1 MNHEY, CDR2 SMNVEV (reference sequence). The V and J ends lost 6 bases and 10 bases, in that order; junction bases with no gene match: 19. CDR3 size: 18 residues. The CDR3 is CASSFPTGGRSDRSPLHF. CDR3 DNA sequence: TGTGCCAGCAGCTTCCCCACAGGGGGCAGGTCCGATCGGTCACCCCTCCACTTT.

Only one count was recorded for this clone. The chain couples TRBV7-3 to TRBJ2-1, with 8 bases aligning to TRBD1. With 4 bases clipped from V and 4 bases from J, the junction kept 3 bases outside the gene matches. Per the germline V gene, CDR1 is SGHTA and CDR2 is FQGTGA. The CDR3 runs to 14 residues. The CDR3 DNA sequence: TGTGCCAGCAGCTCGCGGGACAGGTACAATGAGCAGTTCTTC. Translation: CASSSRDRYNEQFF.

Concerning this clone: Other DNA sequences in the sample encode the same CDR3. This sequence joins TRBV3-1 (or the pseudogene TRBV3-2) and TRBJ1-6, with TRBD1 matching 7 bases. The CDR3 loop spans 15 amino acids. Germline-derived CDR1 and CDR2 are LGHDT and YNNKEL (reference sequence). Trimming cost V 4 bases and J 3 bases; bases outside gene matches: 3. This CDR3 is CASSPRQGYNSPLHF. The CDR3 bases are TGTGCCAGCAGCCCCCGACAGGGCTATAATTCACCCCTCCACTTT.

The chain has TRBV6-5 and TRBJ1-6; TRBD1 agrees at 8 bases. CDR1 and CDR2 (germline): MNHEY, SVGAGI. V dropped 7 bases and J dropped 6; count of bases not matched to a gene: 8. This CDR3 comprises 15 residues. This chain's CDR3 is CASTLRGQGNSPLHF. CDR3 nucleotide sequence: TGTGCCAGCACCCTAAGAGGACAGGGTAATTCACCCCTCCACTTT.

The chain links TRBV18 to TRBJ1-2; D remains ambiguous. Germline CDR1 and CDR2: KGHSH and LQKENI. Deletions cut 0 bases from V and 2 bases from J, with 7 bases between. CDR3 size: 14 residues. CDR3 sequence reads: CASSPPVLNYGYTF. CDR3 coding DNA: TGTGCCAGCTCACCACCCGTGTTAAACTATGGCTACACCTTC.

This chain joins TRBV5-4 and TRBJ2-3; possible D gene TRBD2, 7 bases. Germline CDR1 and CDR2: SGHNT and YYREEE (reference sequence). Trimming took 10 bases from V and 0 from J, leaving 21 bases between them. The CDR3 has 16 amino acids. The CDR3 loop is CACGMGGGQSTDTQYF. CDR3 DNA sequence: TGTGCCTGCGGGATGGGGGGGGGCCAGAGCACAGATACGCAGTATTTT.

The chain links TRBV4-1 to TRBJ1-5, with TRBD1 matching 7 bases. This CDR3 region has 17 residues. Germline V gene lookup returns CDR1 MGHRA and CDR2 YSYEKL. V lost 2 bases, J lost 0 bases, and 7 bases stayed unmatched. CDR3 nucleotide sequence: TGCGCCAGCAGCCAACAAATCGGACAGGATAGCAATCAGCCCCAGCATTTT. As protein: CASSQQIGQDSNQPQHF.

This clone was seen a single time. V and J are TRBV5-1 and TRBJ1-6; 8 nucleotides agree with TRBD1. The CDR3 totals 13 residues. Germline V gene data show CDR1 as SGHRS and CDR2 as YFSETQ. Losses at the gene ends were 7 bases for V and 6 bases for J; bases not matched to a gene: 3. This chain's CDR3 is CASAGQANSPLHF. Here the CDR3 DNA reads TGCGCCAGCGCGGGACAGGCTAATTCACCCCTCCACTTT.

This rearrangement joins TRBV7-9 to TRBJ2-7, with unresolved D. V was clipped by 0 bases and J by 2 bases, with 2 bases between them. Germline V gene lookup returns CDR1 SEHNR and CDR2 FQNEAQ (reference sequence). The CDR3 extends over 12 amino acids. CDR3 protein: CASSLAAYEQYF. The CDR3 DNA reads TGTGCCAGCAGCTTAGCTGCCTACGAGCAGTACTTC. The whole variable domain, remainder taken from reference TRBV7-9 and TRBJ2-7, is DTGVSQNPRHKITKRGQNVTFRCDPISEHNRLYWYRQTLGQGPEFLTYFQNEAQLEKSRLLSDRFSAERPKGSFSTLEIQRTEQGDSAMYLCASSLAAYEQYFGPGTRLTVT.

The chain joins TRBV7-9 to TRBJ1-4; the D is unclear. CDR3 length equals 13 residues. Per the germline V gene, CDR1 is SEHNR and CDR2 is FQNEAQ (reference sequence). V shed 5 bases and J shed 6 bases, with 10 bases lying between them. CDR3 bases: TGTGCCAGCAGCGGTACGAGGGATGAAAAACTGTTTTTT. Its protein is CASSGTRDEKLFF.

J is TRBJ2-1 and V is TRBV2; 10 bases are shared with TRBD2. The length of the CDR3 is 15 residues. The trim removed 6 bases at V and 12 bases at J, leaving 14 bases unmatched. Germline loops: CDR1 SNHLY, CDR2 FYNNEI. CDR3 DNA sequence: TGTGCCAGCAGGGAAAGAACCGCGATAGCGGGGGGGCAGTTCTTC. Its translation is CASRERTAIAGGQFF.

The gene calls are TRBV2 and TRBJ2-3, with 12 bases matching TRBD2. CDR1 is SNHLY and CDR2 is FYNNEI in the germline V gene. The trim removed 11 bases at V and 0 bases at J, leaving 12 bases unmatched. This CDR3 region has 17 residues. The CDR3 is CASRSLAGGQSTDTQYF. CDR3 nucleotide sequence: TGTGCCTCGAGATCCCTAGCGGGGGGGCAAAGCACAGATACGCAGTATTTT.

In this sample, this clone turned up once. The CDR3 region has the DNA TGTGCCAGCAGTTCGCCGGGACGGAGAGCATCAGATACGCAGTATTTT. It yields the protein CASSSPGRRASDTQYF. V and J are TRBV2 and TRBJ2-3, with D possibly called TRBD1 or TRBD2 (5 bases each). This CDR3 has 16 residues. The V end lost 5 bases, the J end lost 4 bases, and 19 bases lay between the germline ends. In germline, CDR1 is SNHLY, CDR2 FYNNEI.

CDR3 nucleotides: TGTGCCAGCAGCGCCCTCAGGGGAGTGGGGGAAAAACTGTTTTTT. It yields the protein CASSALRGVGEKLFF. The rearrangement uses TRBV7-2 and TRBJ1-4; D might be TRBD1 (6 bases). The germline V gene encodes CDR1 SGHTA and CDR2 FQGNSA. Between the trimmed V and J ends, which lost 5 bases and 8 bases, there was a span of 18 bases. The CDR3 is 15 residues long.

The rearrangement uses TRBV19 and TRBJ1-3, with D perhaps TRBD1 (5 bases). The CDR3 has 16 residues. The germline V and J ends were trimmed by 6 bases and 1 base, with 16 bases remaining between them. CDR1 is LNHDA and CDR2 is SQIVND in the germline V gene (reference sequence). The DNA of the CDR3 is TGTGCCAGTAGCATGACCGGGACGCCGTCTGGAAACACCATATATTTT. This encodes CASSMTGTPSGNTIYF.

The CDR3 DNA follows: TGTGCCAGCAAACAGGGTGGCAATCAGCCCCAGCATTTT. Translating it yields CASKQGGNQPQHF. This chain links TRBV12-3 or TRBV12-4 with TRBJ1-5, with a weak D call TRBD1 (6 bases). V dropped 7 bases and J dropped 2 bases, with 9 bases sitting between them. The CDR3 contains 13 residues.

V is TRBV6-5 and J is TRBJ1-4, with D possibly being TRBD1 (5 bases). V dropped 7 bases and J dropped 3 bases, with 6 bases sitting between them. Per germline, CDR1 MNHEY and CDR2 SVGAGI. The CDR3 loop spans 12 amino acids. CDR3 in DNA: TGTGCCAGCACGACAGCTAATGAAAAACTGTTTTTT. This encodes CASTTANEKLFF.

The sample holds a few counts of this clone. This sequence joins TRBV24-1 and TRBJ1-2, with 7 bases that match TRBD1. CDR1 and CDR2 from the germline V gene are KGHDR and SFDVKD. There are 17 residues in the CDR3. V was pared by 4 bases and J by 4 bases, with 14 bases of the junction left unmatched. CDR3 sequence (DNA): TGTGCCACCAGTGACCCGTCTCCGGGACAGAGTATCTATGGCTACACCTTC. The encoded protein is CATSDPSPGQSIYGYTF.

V is TRBV14 and J is TRBJ1-2; 7 nucleotides agree with TRBD1. This CDR3 comprises 13 residues. Germline V CDR1 and CDR2: SGHDN, FVKESK. Trimming took 4 bases from V and 8 from J; bases not matched to a gene: 7. Here the CDR3 reads CASSPRTGDGYTF. For the CDR3, the DNA is TGTGCCAGCAGCCCCCGGACAGGTGACGGCTACACCTTC.

The chain is built from TRBV10-2 and TRBJ1-1; D gene unclear. The CDR3 covers 14 residues. V lost 7 bases to trimming and J lost 4 bases, with 16 bases between them. CDR1 and CDR2 from the germline V gene are WSHSY and SAAADI. CDR3 coding DNA: TGCGCCAGCAAGAGTAACGGGGTGTCCACTGAAGCTTTCTTT. It codes for CASKSNGVSTEAFF.

For the CDR3, the DNA is TGTGCCAGCAGCCTAGACAGGGGGTTCGACGAGCAGTACTTC. Translation gives CASSLDRGFDEQYF. The genes are TRBV4-2 and TRBJ2-7; 9 positions match TRBD1. The V gene end was trimmed by 4 bases and the J gene end by 5 bases; junction bases not matched to a gene: 6. Germline values: CDR1 LGHNA, CDR2 YNFKEQ. This CDR3 contains 14 residues.

This chain connects TRBV6-6 to TRBJ2-7; no clear D. The V end lost 3 bases, the J end lost 0 bases, and 9 bases lay between the germline ends. The CDR3 is 14 amino acids. Looked up from germline, CDR1 is MNHNY and CDR2 is SVGAGI (reference sequence). CDR3: CASSYSGSSYEQYF. The CDR3 coding sequence is TGTGCCAGCAGTTATTCGGGCAGCTCCTACGAGCAGTACTTC.